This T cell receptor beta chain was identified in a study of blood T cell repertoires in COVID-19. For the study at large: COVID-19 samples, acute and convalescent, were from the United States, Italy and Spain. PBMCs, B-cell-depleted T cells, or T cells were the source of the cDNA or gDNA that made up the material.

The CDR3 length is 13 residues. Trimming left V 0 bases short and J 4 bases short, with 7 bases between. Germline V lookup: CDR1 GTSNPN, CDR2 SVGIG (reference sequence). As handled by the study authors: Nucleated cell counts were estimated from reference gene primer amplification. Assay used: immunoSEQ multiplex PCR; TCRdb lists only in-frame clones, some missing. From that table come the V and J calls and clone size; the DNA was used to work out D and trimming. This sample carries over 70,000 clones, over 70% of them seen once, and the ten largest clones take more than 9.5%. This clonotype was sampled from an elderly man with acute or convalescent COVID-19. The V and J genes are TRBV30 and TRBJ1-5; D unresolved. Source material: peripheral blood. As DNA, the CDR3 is TGTGCCTGGAGTGTGGAGTTGAATCAGCCCCAGCATTTT. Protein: CAWSVELNQPQHF.